This T cell receptor (beta chain) was recovered during a study of T cell responses to AZD1222 COVID-19 vaccine. For the study at large: Second-dose recipients at about 4 or about 12 weeks were treated as one pooled group.

Note on this clone: Its antigen is unidentified.

Using immunoSEQ multiplex PCR, the repertoire was profiled, and TCRdb retains in-frame clones only, with some absent. Among about 150,000 clones listed, about 95% were seen once. Trimming left V 5 bases short and J 7 bases short, with 9 bases between. The germline V gene encodes CDR1 SGHVS and CDR2 FQNEAQ. The CDR3 sequence is 12 residues long. The study's findings and limits: Close to half of all spike-specific TCRs reportedly target regions of the variants that are unmutated.

The gene calls are TRBV7-8 and TRBJ2-1; D gene uncertain. The material sequenced was peripheral blood, taken on day 0 of AZD1222 vaccination. This clonotype was obtained from an adult in good health. The CDR3 coding sequence is TGTGCCAGCAGCCGAGATGGGAATGAGCAGTTCTTC. It translates to CASSRDGNEQFF.